Below, 25 T cell receptor beta chains from the same sample are listed, as sequenced in a study of cytomegalovirus exposure and HLA in healthy donors. The table came from immunoSEQ multiplex PCR; TCRdb's copy has only in-frame clones and leaves some out. The sample yields about 63,000 clones, more than 70% seen once. Sequenced material: PBMCs. Every receptor here comes from a woman in her late teens or twenties in good health and CMV-seronegative.

J is TRBJ2-5 and V is TRBV7-2; 10 positions agree with TRBD1. The ends lost 2 bases at V and 3 bases at J; junction bases unmatched: 3. CDR3 size: 15 residues. Germline V gives CDR1 SGHTA, CDR2 FQGNSA. The CDR3 nucleotides read TGTGCCAGCAGCTTACATGGGACAGGGGAAGAGACCCAGTACTTC. Protein sequence: CASSLHGTGEETQYF.

The chain uses TRBV28 and TRBJ1-6; D unclear. V was shortened by 6 bases and J by 7 bases, with 13 bases between the two germline ends. The CDR3 is 14 amino acids. Germline values: CDR1 MDHEN, CDR2 SYDVKM. The chain's CDR3 is CASRQSGNNSPLHF. The CDR3 coding sequence is TGTGCCAGCAGGCAGTCCGGGAACAATTCACCCCTCCACTTT.

The V and J genes are TRBV10-1 and TRBJ2-7; 9 bases line up with TRBD1. Unmatched junction bases numbered 10, after V lost 2 bases and J lost 2 bases. Germline V gene sequence: CDR1 WNHNN, CDR2 SYGVQD (reference sequence). The CDR3 covers 17 residues. The CDR3 DNA sequence: TGCGCCAGCAGTGAGCCAAGGACAGGGGTCGCACCCTACGAGCAGTACTTC. It encodes CASSEPRTGVAPYEQYF.

This chain uses TRBV7-2 with TRBJ2-5, with TRBD1 matching 7 bases. The last part of the DNA fits TRBJ2-7 better; the J call may be wrong. The CDR3 loop spans 15 amino acids. Germline CDR1 and CDR2: SGHTA and FQGNSA. CDR3 in amino acids: CASSPRQGPPHEQYF. In nucleotides, the CDR3 is TGTGCCAGCAGCCCCAGACAGGGCCCCCCCCACGAGCAGTACTTC.

CDR3 in DNA: TGTGCCAGCAGCTTAGGAGCGGCCTACGAGCAGTACTTC. It is translated as CASSLGAAYEQYF. This chain joins TRBV13 and TRBJ2-7; tentatively, D is TRBD2 (5 bases). CDR1 is PRHDT, CDR2 FYEKMQ, per germline (reference sequence). The CDR3 runs to 13 residues. Trimming cost V 0 bases and J 2 bases, with 5 bases left between them.

This clone was observed once. The genes are TRBV2 and TRBJ2-7; 9 positions agree with TRBD1. Trimming took 6 bases from V and 2 from J; bases not matched to a gene: 5. Per the germline V gene, CDR1 is SNHLY and CDR2 is FYNNEI. The CDR3 contains 14 residues. The DNA for the CDR3 is TGTGCCAGCAGATCCCGGGACAGGGCCTACGAGCAGTACTTC. Protein sequence: CASRSRDRAYEQYF.

This chain connects TRBV11-3 to TRBJ1-1; 7 bases map to TRBD1. The CDR3 length is 15 residues. V shed 5 bases, J shed 7 bases, and the junction held 13 bases outside the gene matches. Germline V CDR1 and CDR2: SGHNT, YENEEA. CDR3 nucleotides: TGTGCCAGCAGCCTTACCGGGACAGCTGAAGGTGAAGCTTTCTTT. It translates to CASSLTGTAEGEAFF. The entire variable domain, with the rest obtained from reference TRBV11-3 and TRBJ1-1, is as follows: EAGVVQSPRYKIIEKKQPVAFWCNPISGHNTLYWYLQNLGQGPELLIRYENEEAVDDSQLPKDRFSAERLKGVDSTLKIQPAELGDSAVYLCASSLTGTAEGEAFFGQGTRLTVV.

The J gene is TRBJ2-1, the V gene TRBV5-4; the D is unclear. The CDR3 runs to 15 residues. Germline lookup yields CDR1 SGHNT and CDR2 YYREEE (reference sequence). V lost 6 bases to trimming and J lost 0 bases, with 13 bases between them. This CDR3 reads CASTPMLSSYNEQFF. In DNA form, the CDR3 reads TGTGCCAGCACCCCCATGTTGAGCTCCTACAATGAGCAGTTCTTC. The variable domain in full, with the rest retrieved from reference TRBV5-4 and TRBJ2-1, is ETGVTQSPTHLIKTRGQQVTLRCSSQSGHNTVSWYQQALGQGPQFIFQYYREEENGRGNFPPRFSGLQFPNYSSELNVNALELDDSALYLCASTPMLSSYNEQFFGPGTRLTVL.

The chain is built from TRBV5-4 and TRBJ2-3; 13 nucleotides match TRBD2. The CDR3 contains 16 residues. The V segment lost 4 bases and the J segment 2 bases; nucleotides outside the gene matches: 4. Germline V lookup: CDR1 SGHNT, CDR2 YYREEE (reference sequence). The CDR3 coding sequence is TGTGCCAGCAGCGCCGGACTAGCGGGGGTCACAGATACGCAGTATTTT. This translates into CASSAGLAGVTDTQYF.

V is TRBV25-1 and J is TRBJ1-3; 7 bases are a match to TRBD1. With V trimmed by 2 bases and J by 2 bases, 0 bases remained unmatched. This CDR3 spans 14 amino acids. Germline lookup yields CDR1 MGHDK and CDR2 SYGVNS. CDR3 sequence (DNA): TGTGCCAGCAGTGAAACAGGGGCTGGAAACACCATATATTTT. Translated: CASSETGAGNTIYF.

The chain recombines TRBV29-1 with TRBJ1-1; D gene ambiguous. V lost 3 bases to trimming and J lost 4 bases, with 12 bases between them. The CDR3 loop spans 13 amino acids. The germline V gene encodes CDR1 SQVTM and CDR2 ANQGSEA. CDR3 residues: CSVDETSGTEAFF. The CDR3 nucleotides read TGCAGCGTTGACGAAACCTCGGGCACTGAAGCTTTCTTT.

This clone came up once. V usage is TRBV10-3 and J usage is TRBJ2-7; 8 bases are a match to TRBD1. Germline CDR1 reads ENHRY; CDR2 reads SYGVKD. V lost 4 bases to trimming and J lost 5 bases; unmatched junction nucleotides: 7. This CDR3 comprises 14 residues. CDR3 sequence (DNA): TGTGCCATCAGTGGTCGGCAGGGGGCTAACGAGCAGTACTTC. This sequence encodes CAISGRQGANEQYF.

The chain joins TRBV28 to TRBJ2-1; TRBD2 is a possible D gene (5 bases). CDR3 length equals 18 residues. The V and J ends lost 3 bases and 1 base respectively, with 19 bases between them. The germline V gene encodes CDR1 MDHEN and CDR2 SYDVKM. The CDR3 loop is CASSLGWGVGKSYNEQFF. CDR3 coding DNA: TGTGCCAGCAGTTTGGGCTGGGGTGTCGGGAAATCCTACAATGAGCAGTTCTTC. The full variable domain, in which reference TRBV28 and TRBJ2-1 provide the parts outside the CDR3, is DVKVTQSSRYLVKRTGEKVFLECVQDMDHENMFWYRQDPGLGLRLIYFSYDVKMKEKGDIPEGYSVSREKKERFSLILESASTNQTSMYLCASSLGWGVGKSYNEQFFGPGTRLTVL.

The rearrangement joins TRBV9 to TRBJ1-5; 8 bases align to TRBD1. Trimming at V came to 4 bases and at J to 6 bases, leaving 9 bases not matched to a gene. Germline V CDR1 and CDR2: SGDLS, YYNGEE. This CDR3 has 15 amino acids. In DNA, the CDR3 is TGTGCCAGCAGCCAGCGGACAGGGCTTGGTCAGCCCCAGCATTTT. It is translated as CASSQRTGLGQPQHF.

This chain connects TRBV30 to TRBJ2-2; a possible D gene is TRBD1 (9 bases). CDR1 is GTSNPN, CDR2 SVGIG, per germline (reference sequence). The ends were cut back, 3 bases at V and 7 bases at J, with 18 bases in the middle. The CDR3 loop spans 15 amino acids. CDR3 sequence reads: CAWSGGGQGGGELFF. CDR3 coding DNA: TGTGCCTGGAGCGGGGGGGGACAGGGCGGCGGGGAGCTGTTTTTT.

The chain employs TRBV7-2 and TRBJ2-1; 12 bases line up with TRBD2. The trim removed 0 bases at V and 7 bases at J, leaving 7 bases unmatched. CDR3 length: 17 amino acids. Germline CDR1 reads SGHTA; CDR2 reads FQGNSA. CDR3 nucleotides: TGTGCCAGCAGCTTAGCGGGGGGGACTAGCGGGTCGAATGAGCAGTTCTTC. It codes for CASSLAGGTSGSNEQFF.

The chain has TRBV2 and TRBJ2-7; 7 positions match TRBD2. CDR3 size: 13 residues. V gave up 8 bases and J gave up 3 bases; unmatched junction bases: 7. Per germline, CDR1 SNHLY and CDR2 FYNNEI. CDR3 protein: CASRRDYIYEQYF. CDR3 coding DNA: TGTGCCAGCCGTAGGGACTACATCTACGAGCAGTACTTC. Drawing the rest from reference TRBV2 and TRBJ2-7, the complete variable domain is EPEVTQTPSHQVTQMGQEVILRCVPISNHLYFYWYRQILGQKVEFLVSFYNNEISEKSEIFDDQFSVERPDGSNFTLKIRSTKLEDSAMYFCASRRDYIYEQYFGPGTRLTVT.

The genes are TRBV30 and TRBJ1-2; D may be TRBD1 (5 bases). The germline gives CDR1 GTSNPN, CDR2 SVGIG (reference sequence). The V end was cut by 5 bases, the J end by 9 bases, with 16 bases between. The CDR3 sequence is 12 residues long. The CDR3 DNA follows: TGTGCCTGGCGGGGGGAGCCTTCGCGCTACACCTTC. This translates into CAWRGEPSRYTF.

CDR3 in amino acids: CASSDVFSWTAISIGELFF. The CDR3 coding sequence is TGTGCCAGCAGTGATGTATTCTCGTGGACAGCAATCAGTATCGGGGAGCTGTTTTTT. The chain has TRBV6-1 and TRBJ2-2, with D possibly matching TRBD1 (6 bases). With 3 bases removed from V and 7 bases from J, the gap between germline ends came to 27 bases. The V gene's germline CDR1 is MNHNS and CDR2 SASEGT. The CDR3 totals 19 residues.

The V and J genes are TRBV13 and TRBJ2-7; 7 positions agree with TRBD2. V shed 6 bases and J 2 bases; nucleotides not matched to a gene: 7. Germline V gene sequence: CDR1 PRHDT, CDR2 FYEKMQ (reference sequence). The CDR3 is 14 amino acids. Here the CDR3 DNA reads TGTGCCAGCAGGTCCAGCGGGAAAGCCTACGAGCAGTACTTC. This encodes CASRSSGKAYEQYF.

The V gene is TRBV10-2, the J gene TRBJ1-3; TRBD1 matches 7 bases. The CDR3 consists of 16 residues. Trimming removed 6 bases from V and 0 bases from J; junction bases left unmatched: 8. CDR1 and CDR2 (germline): WSHSY, SAAADI. CDR3 nucleotides: TGCGCCAGCAGATCGACAGGGACCCCCTCTGGAAACACCATATATTTT. Encoded protein: CASRSTGTPSGNTIYF.

CDR3 residues: CASSQVLEANEQFF. The DNA of the CDR3 is TGTGCCAGCAGCCAAGTGTTAGAGGCCAATGAGCAGTTCTTC. The chain couples TRBV4-2 to TRBJ2-1; D call uncertain. The germline V and J ends were trimmed by 1 base and 6 bases, with 10 bases remaining between them. The CDR3 length is 14 residues. From germline, CDR1 is LGHNA and CDR2 YNFKEQ.

V and J are TRBV14 and TRBJ2-3; 12 bases fit TRBD2. CDR1 SGHDN and CDR2 FVKESK come from the germline V gene. This CDR3 contains 17 residues. J was trimmed by 2 bases and V by 1 base; bases with no gene match: 4. CDR3 residues: CASSQGLAGVITDTQYF. As DNA, the CDR3 is TGTGCCAGCAGCCAAGGACTAGCGGGGGTCATCACAGATACGCAGTATTTT. The variable domain in full, completed from reference TRBV14 and TRBJ2-3, reads EAGVTQFPSHSVIEKGQTVTLRCDPISGHDNLYWYRRVMGKEIKFLLHFVKESKQDESGMPNNRFLAERTGGTYSTLKVQPAELEDSGVYFCASSQGLAGVITDTQYFGPGTRLTVL.

The chain couples TRBV25-1 to TRBJ1-1; D might be TRBD1 (6 bases). The CDR3 consists of 13 residues. Trimming cost V 5 bases and J 9 bases, with 16 bases left between them. Germline V gives CDR1 MGHDK, CDR2 SYGVNS. The CDR3 is CASSKRGSRQAFF. As DNA, the CDR3 is TGTGCCAGCAGTAAGAGGGGGTCTAGGCAAGCTTTCTTT.

This clone was found once. The genes are TRBV5-4 and TRBJ2-7; 8 bases are shared with TRBD1. From germline, CDR1 is SGHNT and CDR2 YYREEE (reference sequence). Trimming removed 3 bases from V and 4 bases from J; junction bases left unmatched: 12. This CDR3 spans 16 amino acids. CDR3 loop: CASSSLGAGGKYEQYF. CDR3 coding DNA: TGTGCCAGCAGCTCGTTGGGGGCAGGGGGCAAGTACGAGCAGTACTTC.